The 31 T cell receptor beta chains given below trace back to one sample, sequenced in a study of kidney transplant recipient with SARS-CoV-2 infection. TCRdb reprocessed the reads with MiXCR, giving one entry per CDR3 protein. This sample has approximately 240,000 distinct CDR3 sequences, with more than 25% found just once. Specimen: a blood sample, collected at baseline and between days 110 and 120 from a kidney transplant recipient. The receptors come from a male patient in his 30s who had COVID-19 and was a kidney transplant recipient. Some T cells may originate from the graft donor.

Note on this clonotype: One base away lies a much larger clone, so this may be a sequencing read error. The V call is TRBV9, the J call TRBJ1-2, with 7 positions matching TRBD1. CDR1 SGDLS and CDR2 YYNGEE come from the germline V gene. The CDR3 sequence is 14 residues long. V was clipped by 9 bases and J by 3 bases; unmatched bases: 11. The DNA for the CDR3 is TGTGCCAACAGGCACGATACAGGGGACTATGGCTACACCTTC. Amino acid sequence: CANRHDTGDYGYTF.

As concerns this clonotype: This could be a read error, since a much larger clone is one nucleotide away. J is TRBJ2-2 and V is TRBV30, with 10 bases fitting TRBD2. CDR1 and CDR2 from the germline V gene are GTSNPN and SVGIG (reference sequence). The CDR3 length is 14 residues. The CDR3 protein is CTFGLAANTGELFF. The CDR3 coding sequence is TGTACCTTCGGACTAGCGGCGAACACCGGGGAGCTGTTTTTT.

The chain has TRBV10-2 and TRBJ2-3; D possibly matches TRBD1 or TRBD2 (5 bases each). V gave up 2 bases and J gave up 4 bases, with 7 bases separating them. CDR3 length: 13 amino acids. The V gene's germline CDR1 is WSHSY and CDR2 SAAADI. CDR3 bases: TGCGCCAGCAGTGAGAGAGGGGCAGATACGCAGTATTTT. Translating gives CASSERGADTQYF.

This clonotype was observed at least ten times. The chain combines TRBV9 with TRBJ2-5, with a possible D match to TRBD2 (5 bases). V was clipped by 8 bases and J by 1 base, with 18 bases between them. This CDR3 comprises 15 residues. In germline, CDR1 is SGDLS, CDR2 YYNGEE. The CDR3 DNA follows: TGTGCCAGTACCTACGGAGGAGCCACCCAAGAGACCCAGTACTTC. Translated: CASTYGGATQETQYF.

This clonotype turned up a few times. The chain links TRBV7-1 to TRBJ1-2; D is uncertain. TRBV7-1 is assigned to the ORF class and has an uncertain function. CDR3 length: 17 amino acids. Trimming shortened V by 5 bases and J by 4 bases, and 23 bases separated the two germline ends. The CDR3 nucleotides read TGTGCCAGCAGCGTCGTGGGTCACGAGGGAAAGACCTATGGCTACACCTTC. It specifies CASSVVGHEGKTYGYTF.

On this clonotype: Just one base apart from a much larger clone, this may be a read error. The CDR3 coding sequence is TGCGCCAGCAGTGACTACCCAAGATCGCGAAAGACCTATGGCTACACCTTC. Residues: CASSDYPRSRKTYGYTF. The J gene is TRBJ1-2, the V gene TRBV10-1; D not resolved. Germline lookup yields CDR1 WNHNN and CDR2 SYGVQD (reference sequence). The CDR3 has 17 residues. The V gene lost 3 bases and the J gene lost 4 bases, with 21 bases spanning the gap.

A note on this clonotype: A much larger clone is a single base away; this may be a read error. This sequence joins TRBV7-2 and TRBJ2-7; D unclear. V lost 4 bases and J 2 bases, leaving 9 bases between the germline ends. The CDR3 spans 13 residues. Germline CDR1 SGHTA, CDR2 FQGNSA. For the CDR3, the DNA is TGTGCCAGCAGCTCCGCCTCCACCTACGAGCAGTACTTC. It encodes CASSSASTYEQYF.

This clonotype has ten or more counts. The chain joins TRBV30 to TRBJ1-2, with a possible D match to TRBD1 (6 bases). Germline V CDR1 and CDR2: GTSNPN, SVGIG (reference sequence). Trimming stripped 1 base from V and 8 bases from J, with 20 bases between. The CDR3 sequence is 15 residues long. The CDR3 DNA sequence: TGTGCCTGGAGTGCGATTTCGGCAGGGGCTCGCGGCTACACCTTC. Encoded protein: CAWSAISAGARGYTF.

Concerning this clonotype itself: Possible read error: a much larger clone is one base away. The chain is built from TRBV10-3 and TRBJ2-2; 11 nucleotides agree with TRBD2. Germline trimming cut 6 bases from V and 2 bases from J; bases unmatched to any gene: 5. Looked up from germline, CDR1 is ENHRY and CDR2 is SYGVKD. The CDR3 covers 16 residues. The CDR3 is CAIRGLAAVNTGELFF. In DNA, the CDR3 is TGTGCCATCAGGGGACTAGCGGCCGTCAACACCGGGGAGCTGTTTTTT.

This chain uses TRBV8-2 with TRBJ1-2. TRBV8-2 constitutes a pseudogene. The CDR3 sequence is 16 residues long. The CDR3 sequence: CGSSGSDSRKTHGYTF. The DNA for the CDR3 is TGTGGCAGTTCTGGCAGTGATAGCCGAAAGACCCATGGCTACACCTTC.

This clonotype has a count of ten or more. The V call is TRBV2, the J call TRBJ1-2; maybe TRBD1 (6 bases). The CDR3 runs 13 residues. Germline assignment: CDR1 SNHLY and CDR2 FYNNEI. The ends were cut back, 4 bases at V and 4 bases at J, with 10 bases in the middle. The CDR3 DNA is TGTGCCAGCAGTGCACAGGGTTCCTATGGCTACACCTTC. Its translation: CASSAQGSYGYTF.

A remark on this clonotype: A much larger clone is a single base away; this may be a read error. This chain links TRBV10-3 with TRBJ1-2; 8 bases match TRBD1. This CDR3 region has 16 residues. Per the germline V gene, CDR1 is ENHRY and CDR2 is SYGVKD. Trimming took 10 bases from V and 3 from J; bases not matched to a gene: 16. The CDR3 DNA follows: TGTGCCAGCAAAGCCGGGGCAGGGGGCAATGACTATGGCTACACCTTC. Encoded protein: CASKAGAGGNDYGYTF.

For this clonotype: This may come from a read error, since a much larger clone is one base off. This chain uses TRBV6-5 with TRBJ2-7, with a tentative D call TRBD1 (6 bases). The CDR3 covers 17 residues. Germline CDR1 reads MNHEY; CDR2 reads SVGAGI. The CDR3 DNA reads TGTGCCAGCAGTTACCTCCCTTTGGGACAAAGAAAGTACGGGCAGTACTTC. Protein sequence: CASSYLPLGQRKYGQYF.

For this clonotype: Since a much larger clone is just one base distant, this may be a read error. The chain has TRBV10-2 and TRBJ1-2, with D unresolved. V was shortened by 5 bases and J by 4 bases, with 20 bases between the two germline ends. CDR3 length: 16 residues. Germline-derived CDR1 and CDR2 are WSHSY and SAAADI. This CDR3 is CASSQRSSGKTYGYTF. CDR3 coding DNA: TGCGCCAGCAGTCAGAGATCTTCTGGAAAGACCTATGGCTACACCTTC.

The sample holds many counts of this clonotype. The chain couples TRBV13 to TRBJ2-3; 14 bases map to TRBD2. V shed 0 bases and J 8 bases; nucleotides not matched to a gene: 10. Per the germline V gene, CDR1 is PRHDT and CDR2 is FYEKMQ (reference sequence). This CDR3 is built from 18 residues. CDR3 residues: CASSLGGLAGGRSGTQYF. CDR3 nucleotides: TGTGCCAGCAGCTTAGGAGGACTAGCGGGAGGTCGCTCCGGTACGCAGTATTTT.

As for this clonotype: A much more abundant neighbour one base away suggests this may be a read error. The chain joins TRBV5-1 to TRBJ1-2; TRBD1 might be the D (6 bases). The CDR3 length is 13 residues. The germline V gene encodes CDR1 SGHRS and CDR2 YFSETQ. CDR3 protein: CAGSLTGSYGYTF. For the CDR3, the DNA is TGCGCCGGCAGCTTGACAGGCTCCTATGGCTACACCTTC.

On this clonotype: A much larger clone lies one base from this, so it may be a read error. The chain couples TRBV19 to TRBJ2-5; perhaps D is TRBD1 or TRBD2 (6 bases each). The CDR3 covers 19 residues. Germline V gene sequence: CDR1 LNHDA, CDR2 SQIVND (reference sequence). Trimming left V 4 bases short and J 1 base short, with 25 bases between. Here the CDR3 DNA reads TGTGCCAGTAGTAGAGGAAATGGGGGGCTACGGGGGACCCAAGAGACCCAGTACTTC. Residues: CASSRGNGGLRGTQETQYF.

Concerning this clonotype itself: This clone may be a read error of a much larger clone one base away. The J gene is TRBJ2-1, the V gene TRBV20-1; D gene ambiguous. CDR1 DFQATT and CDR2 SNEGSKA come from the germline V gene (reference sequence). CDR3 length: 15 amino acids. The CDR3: CSARDLSSSYNERFF. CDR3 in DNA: TGCAGTGCTAGAGATCTATCGAGCTCCTACAATGAGCGGTTCTTC.

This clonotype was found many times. The CDR3, as DNA: TGTGCCAGCAGTGTTCAGGATCAGCCCCAGCATTTT. Translation gives CASSVQDQPQHF. This chain joins TRBV2 and TRBJ1-5; unclear D gene. Germline V CDR1 and CDR2: SNHLY, FYNNEI. The CDR3 extends over 12 amino acids. Trimming cost V 4 bases and J 5 bases, with 6 bases left between them.

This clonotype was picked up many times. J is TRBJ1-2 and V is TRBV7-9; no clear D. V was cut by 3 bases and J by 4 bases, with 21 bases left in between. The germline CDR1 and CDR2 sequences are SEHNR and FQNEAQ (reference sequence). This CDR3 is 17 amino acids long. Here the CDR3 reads CASSFVLYHGKTYGYTF. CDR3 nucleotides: TGTGCCAGCAGCTTCGTGTTATACCATGGAAAGACCTATGGCTACACCTTC.

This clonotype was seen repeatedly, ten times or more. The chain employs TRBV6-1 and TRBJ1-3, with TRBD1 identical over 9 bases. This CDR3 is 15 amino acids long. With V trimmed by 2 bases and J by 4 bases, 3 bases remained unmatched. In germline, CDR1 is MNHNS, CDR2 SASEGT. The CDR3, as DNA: TGTGCCAGCAGTGAAAGGGGACAGGGCGGAAACACCATATATTTT. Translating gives CASSERGQGGNTIYF.

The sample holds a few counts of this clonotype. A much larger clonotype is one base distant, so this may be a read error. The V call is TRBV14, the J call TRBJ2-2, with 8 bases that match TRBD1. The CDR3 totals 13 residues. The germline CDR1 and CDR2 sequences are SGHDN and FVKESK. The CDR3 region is CAGSQQGAGELFF. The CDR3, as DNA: TGTGCCGGCAGCCAACAGGGGGCCGGGGAGCTGTTTTTT. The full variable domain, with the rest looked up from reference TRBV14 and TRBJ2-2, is EAGVTQFPSHSVIEKGQTVTLRCDPISGHDNLYWYRRVMGKEIKFLLHFVKESKQDESGMPNNRFLAERTGGTYSTLKVQPAELEDSGVYFCAGSQQGAGELFFGEGSRLTVL.

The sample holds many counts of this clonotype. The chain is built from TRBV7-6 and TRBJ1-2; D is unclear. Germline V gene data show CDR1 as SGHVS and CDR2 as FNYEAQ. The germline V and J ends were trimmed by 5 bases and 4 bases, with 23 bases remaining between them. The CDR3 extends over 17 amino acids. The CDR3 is CASSGVRESRKTYGYTF. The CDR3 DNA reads TGTGCCAGCAGCGGTGTCCGTGAATCTCGAAAGACCTATGGCTACACCTTC.

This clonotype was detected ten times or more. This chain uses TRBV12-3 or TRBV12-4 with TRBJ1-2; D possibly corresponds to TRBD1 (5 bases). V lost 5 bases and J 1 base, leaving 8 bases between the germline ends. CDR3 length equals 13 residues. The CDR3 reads CASSPQDNYGYTF. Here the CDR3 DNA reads TGTGCCAGCAGTCCACAGGATAACTATGGCTACACCTTC.

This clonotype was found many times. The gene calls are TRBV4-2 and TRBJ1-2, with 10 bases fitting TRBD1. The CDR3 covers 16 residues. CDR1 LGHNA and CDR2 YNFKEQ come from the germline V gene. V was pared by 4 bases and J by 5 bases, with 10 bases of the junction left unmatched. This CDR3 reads CASSRQGAIEDYGYTF. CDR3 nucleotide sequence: TGTGCCAGCAGCCGACAGGGGGCGATCGAGGATTATGGCTACACCTTC.

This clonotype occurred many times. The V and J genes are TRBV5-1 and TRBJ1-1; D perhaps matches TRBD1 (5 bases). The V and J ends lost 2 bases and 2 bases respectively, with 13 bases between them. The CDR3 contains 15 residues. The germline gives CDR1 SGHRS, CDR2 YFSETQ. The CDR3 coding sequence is TGCGCCAGCAGCTTTTCCGTCAGGGACAACACTGAAGCTTTCTTT. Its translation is CASSFSVRDNTEAFF.

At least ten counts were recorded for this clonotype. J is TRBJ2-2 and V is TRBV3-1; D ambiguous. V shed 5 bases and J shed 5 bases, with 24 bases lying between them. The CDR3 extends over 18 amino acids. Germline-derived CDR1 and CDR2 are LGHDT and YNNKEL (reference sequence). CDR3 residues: CASSINIPISGLTGELFF. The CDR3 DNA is TGTGCCAGCAGCATAAATATTCCCATTTCAGGCTTGACCGGGGAGCTGTTTTTT.

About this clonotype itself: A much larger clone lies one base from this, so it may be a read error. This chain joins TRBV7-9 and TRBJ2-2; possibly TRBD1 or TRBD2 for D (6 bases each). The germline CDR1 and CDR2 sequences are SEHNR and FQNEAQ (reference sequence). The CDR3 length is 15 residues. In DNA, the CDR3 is TGTGCCAGCAGCCGTCGACTAGGGGGGACTGGGGTGCTGTTTTTT. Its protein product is CASSRRLGGTGVLFF.

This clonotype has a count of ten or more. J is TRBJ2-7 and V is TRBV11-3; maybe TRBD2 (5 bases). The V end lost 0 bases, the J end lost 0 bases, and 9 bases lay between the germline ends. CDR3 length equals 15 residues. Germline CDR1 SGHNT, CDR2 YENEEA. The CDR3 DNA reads TGTGCCAGCAGCTTAGAACATGGGAGCTCCTACGAGCAGTACTTC. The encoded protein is CASSLEHGSSYEQYF.

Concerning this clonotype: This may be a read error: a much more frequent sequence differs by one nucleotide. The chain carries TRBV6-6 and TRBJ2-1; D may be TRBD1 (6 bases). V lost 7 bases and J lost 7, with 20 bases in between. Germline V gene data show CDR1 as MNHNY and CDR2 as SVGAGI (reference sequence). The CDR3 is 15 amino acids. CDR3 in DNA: TGTGCCAGCACATCGGGAAAACCAAGGGGGAATGAGCAGTTCTTC. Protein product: CASTSGKPRGNEQFF.

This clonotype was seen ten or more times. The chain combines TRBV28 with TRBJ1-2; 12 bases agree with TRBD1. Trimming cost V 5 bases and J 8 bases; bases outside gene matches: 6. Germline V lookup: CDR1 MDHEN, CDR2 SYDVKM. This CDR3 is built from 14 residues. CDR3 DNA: TGTGCCAGCAGTCCGGGACAGGGGGCGCAGGGCTACACCTTC. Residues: CASSPGQGAQGYTF.